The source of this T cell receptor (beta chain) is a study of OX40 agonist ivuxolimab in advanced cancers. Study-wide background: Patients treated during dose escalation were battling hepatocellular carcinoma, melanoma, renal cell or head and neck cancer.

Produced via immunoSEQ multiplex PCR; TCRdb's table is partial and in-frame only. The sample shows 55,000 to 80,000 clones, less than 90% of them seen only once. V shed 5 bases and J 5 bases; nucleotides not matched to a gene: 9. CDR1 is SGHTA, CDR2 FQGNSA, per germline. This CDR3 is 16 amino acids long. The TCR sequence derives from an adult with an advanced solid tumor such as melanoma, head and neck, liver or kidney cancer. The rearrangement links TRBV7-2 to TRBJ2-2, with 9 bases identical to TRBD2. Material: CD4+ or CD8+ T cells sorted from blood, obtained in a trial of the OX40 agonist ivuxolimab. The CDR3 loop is CASSGGSGSLTGELFF. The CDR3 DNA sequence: TGTGCCAGCAGCGGAGGTAGCGGGAGTTTGACCGGGGAGCTGTTTTTT.